This T cell receptor beta chain stems from a study of cytomegalovirus exposure and HLA in healthy donors. Study-wide findings and caveats: Reports indicated that the classifier achieved high specificity and sensitivity in diagnosing cytomegalovirus status. Common viral pathogens seemed, in a later analysis, to connect with several of the most significant clusters.

In this sample, this clone turned up once. Its target is not known. With 60 Vbeta and 13 Jbeta primers, the PCR was carried out. The table came from immunoSEQ multiplex PCR; TCRdb's copy has only in-frame clones and leaves some out. The profile covers some 120,000 clones, with 77% appearing a single time and under 7% taken by the ten largest. This CDR3 has 19 residues. Losses at the gene ends were 2 bases for V and 4 bases for J; bases not matched to a gene: 16. Per germline, CDR1 MNHEY and CDR2 SMNVEV (reference sequence). This TCR was recovered from a man aged 18 to 30 in good health and CMV-seropositive. The rearrangement links TRBV27 to TRBJ2-2; 7 bases match TRBD2. The sequencing input was PBMCs. The CDR3 reads CASSLTPGVGSSGTGELFF. The CDR3 DNA sequence: TGTGCCAGCAGTTTAACCCCGGGGGTTGGTTCTAGCGGCACCGGGGAGCTGTTTTTT.